This is a list of T cell receptor beta chains from one sample in a study of cytomegalovirus exposure and HLA in healthy donors. Here immunoSEQ multiplex PCR was the method, and the copy in TCRdb shows in-frame clones only, minus some. The data contain about 100,000 clones, about 80% of them seen just once; the ten biggest clones take up 5.8%. The sample consisted of PBMCs. These receptors were collected from a man between 60 and 75 years old in good health and CMV-seropositive. The CDR3 runs from the conserved cysteine through the conserved F or W. The order of the fields is D gene, clone size, J gene, V gene, CDR3 protein, CDR3 DNA. D genes are given only for firm matches. Size is omitted from some rows. Given values are once, few, many or a class for expanded clones.

>NA|once|TRBJ2-2|TRBV5-1
CASSLGRRDTGELFF
TGCGCCAGCAGCTTGGGTCGCAGGGATACCGGGGAGCTGTTTTTT
>TRBD1|NA|TRBJ2-7|TRBV10-1
CASRPDRGCSQYF
TGCGCCAGCAGACCGGACAGGGGGTGTTCGCAGTACTTC
>TRBD1|NA|TRBJ1-1|TRBV19
CASRATTGGPNTEAFF
TGTGCCAGTAGGGCTACGACAGGGGGACCGAACACTGAAGCTTTCTTT
>NA|NA|TRBJ1-2|TRBV27
CASSHGTLYGYTF
TGTGCCAGCAGCCACGGGACACTCTATGGCTACACCTTC
>NA|NA|TRBJ1-5|TRBV2
CASSGFGGEGNQPQHF
TGTGCCAGCAGTGGATTTGGGGGCGAGGGCAATCAGCCCCAGCATTTT
>NA|NA|TRBJ2-7|TRBV5-4
CASSLGQWGGGTYEQYF
TGTGCCAGCAGCTTGGGCCAGTGGGGGGGCGGGACCTACGAGCAGTACTTC
>TRBD2|NA|TRBJ2-2|TRBV7-3
CASSSYGGGEAGELFF
TGTGCCAGCAGCTCCTACGGCGGGGGGGAGGCCGGGGAGCTGTTTTTT
>TRBD2|NA|TRBJ2-2|TRBV7-9
CASKRRGGPTGELFF
TGTGCCAGCAAGCGGCGCGGGGGGCCCACCGGGGAGCTGTTTTTT
>NA|NA|TRBJ1-1|TRBV6-4
CASSLRGGDTEAFF
TGTGCCAGCAGCCTTAGGGGGGGGGACACTGAAGCTTTCTTT
>NA|NA|TRBJ2-1|TRBV7-2
CASLPGPMGASNEQFF
TGTGCCAGCCTACCGGGCCCGATGGGGGCCAGCAATGAGCAGTTCTTC
>NA|once|TRBJ2-7|TRBV6-5
CASSSYDTGGGEQYF
TGTGCCAGCAGTTCCTATGATACAGGGGGGGGAGAGCAGTACTTC
>TRBD2|NA|TRBJ2-3|TRBV29-1
CSVEGVAGGRDTQYF
TGCAGCGTTGAAGGGGTAGCGGGGGGGCGAGATACGCAGTATTTT
>TRBD1|once|TRBJ2-2|TRBV5-8
CASGPGQLNTGELFF
TGTGCCAGCGGCCCGGGACAGTTAAACACCGGGGAGCTGTTTTTT
>NA|NA|TRBJ1-6|TRBV7-9
CASSPAVIRDSPLHF
TGTGCCAGCAGCCCGGCGGTAATTCGGGATTCACCCCTCCACTTT
>NA|NA|TRBJ1-6|TRBV4-2
CASSQEGRGSPLHF
TGTGCCAGCAGCCAAGAAGGAAGAGGATCACCCCTCCACTTT
>TRBD2|NA|TRBJ2-3|TRBV19
CASSLLAGGHTDTQYF
TGTGCCAGTAGTCTCCTAGCGGGGGGGCACACAGATACGCAGTATTTT
>NA|once|TRBJ1-2|TRBV6-1
CASEGPFRDGYTF
TGTGCCAGCGAGGGCCCTTTCCGCGATGGCTACACCTTC
>TRBD1|NA|TRBJ2-7|TRBV7-2
CASSLLRQGSREQYF
TGTGCCAGCAGCTTATTGAGACAGGGTTCACGCGAGCAGTACTTC
>NA|NA|TRBJ2-3|TRBV25-1
CASNLHTQYF
TGTGCCAGCAATCTTCATACGCAGTATTTT
>TRBD1|NA|TRBJ1-1|TRBV6-5
CASSDRVVSEAFF
TGTGCCAGCAGTGACAGGGTGGTATCTGAAGCTTTCTTT